This T cell receptor (beta chain) was recovered during a study of cytomegalovirus exposure and HLA in healthy donors. Study information: The 130 or so validation repertoires, a later analysis reported, used the same platform as the approximately 700 first-cohort repertoires.

Sequencing used immunoSEQ multiplex PCR; TCRdb keeps in-frame clones, though not all of them. The table has a few hundred thousand clones, 90% seen once; the top ten hold less than 0.4%. The V gene lost 4 bases and the J gene lost 6 bases, with 13 bases spanning the gap. This CDR3 region has 15 residues. The germline V gene encodes CDR1 SEHNR and CDR2 FQNEAQ (reference sequence). As regards this clone: Its target is unknown.

Whole-study findings and limits: Cytomegalovirus association was assigned to around 150 TCR beta chains. A few CMV-associated chains proved CMV antigen-specific in vitro.

This sequence was found in a woman younger than 35 in good health and CMV-seronegative. The sequencing input was PBMCs. The chain has TRBV7-9 and TRBJ1-6; possibly TRBD1 for D (5 bases). CDR3 in DNA: TGTGCCAGCAGCTCCCGTCGGGGGGGTAATTCACCCCTCCACTTT. Residues: CASSSRRGGNSPLHF. Together with reference TRBV7-9 and TRBJ1-6, the CDR3 gives the full variable domain: DTGVSQNPRHKITKRGQNVTFRCDPISEHNRLYWYRQTLGQGPEFLTYFQNEAQLEKSRLLSDRFSAERPKGSFSTLEIQRTEQGDSAMYLCASSSRRGGNSPLHFGNGTRLTVT.